This T cell receptor (beta chain) derives from a study of blood T cell repertoires in COVID-19. Grouping used clinical history reported by participants in a survey and questionnaire. The repertoire was sequenced with immunoSEQ multiplex PCR; TCRdb's copy has only in-frame clones and lacks some. The sample records 200,000 or so clones, 88% being singletons. The CDR3 runs to 15 residues. The ends were cut back, 4 bases at V and 9 bases at J, with 16 bases in the middle. The V gene's germline CDR1 is LGHDT and CDR2 YNNKEL (reference sequence). This TCR was sampled from a woman in her twenties or thirties who had recovered from COVID-19. J is TRBJ1-6 and V is TRBV3-1 (or the pseudogene TRBV3-2); D might be TRBD1 (6 bases). Specimen: PBMCs or T cells enriched from blood (not recorded which). CDR3 sequence reads: CASSPNRDKGSPLHF. The DNA of the CDR3 is TGTGCCAGCAGCCCTAACCGGGACAAGGGTTCACCCCTCCACTTT.